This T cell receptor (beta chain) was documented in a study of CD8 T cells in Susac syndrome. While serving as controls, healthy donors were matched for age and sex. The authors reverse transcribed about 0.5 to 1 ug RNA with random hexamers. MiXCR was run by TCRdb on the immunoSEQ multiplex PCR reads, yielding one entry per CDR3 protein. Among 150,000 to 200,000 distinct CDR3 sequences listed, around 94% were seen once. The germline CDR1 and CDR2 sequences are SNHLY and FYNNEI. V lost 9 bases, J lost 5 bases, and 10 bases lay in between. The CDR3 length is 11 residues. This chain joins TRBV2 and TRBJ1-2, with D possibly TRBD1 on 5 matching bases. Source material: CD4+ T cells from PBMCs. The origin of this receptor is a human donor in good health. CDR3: CARAGGYGYTF. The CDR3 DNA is TGTGCCAGAGCCGGGGGGTATGGCTACACCTTC.